These 32 T cell receptor beta chains came from one sample sequenced in a study of blood T cells in healthy people across ages. Then a second PCR, running about 7 to 11 cycles, was carried out with a sample-barcoded 5' primer and a J-beta primer mix. TCRdb reprocessed the 5' RACE reads via MiXCR and lists one record per CDR3 protein. The repertoire consists of 270,000 or so distinct CDR3 sequences, with roughly 26% occurring once and the leading ten covering around 30%. Sequences were obtained from blood. Receptors originate from a woman in her 70s in good health.

This chain connects TRBV20-1 to TRBJ2-5; D perhaps matches TRBD1 (5 bases). Germline V CDR1 and CDR2: DFQATT, SNEGSKA (reference sequence). The CDR3 is 11 residues long. Trimming pared 6 bases from V and 5 bases from J, leaving 10 bases between. CDR3 loop: CSAPGFETQYF. CDR3 DNA sequence: TGCAGTGCCCCAGGGTTTGAGACCCAGTACTTC.

This clonotype has a handful of counts. The rearrangement joins TRBV15 to TRBJ2-1; 8 bases line up with TRBD2. Per the germline V gene, CDR1 is LNHNV and CDR2 is YYDKDF (reference sequence). V lost 8 bases to trimming and J lost 8 bases; unmatched junction nucleotides: 8. The CDR3 runs 13 residues. The CDR3 nucleotides are TGTGCCACCCGTAGCGGGAATGGTTATGAGCAGTTCTTC. It codes for CATRSGNGYEQFF.

This clonotype was observed many times. The chain carries TRBV25-1 and TRBJ2-5, with D perhaps matching TRBD1 (6 bases). Germline CDR1 reads MGHDK; CDR2 reads SYGVNS. V lost 3 bases, J lost 2 bases, and 16 bases lay in between. This CDR3 is 16 amino acids long. The DNA of the CDR3 is TGTGCCAGCAGTGACCCAAGGAAGGACAGACAAGAGACCCAGTACTTC. Its translation is CASSDPRKDRQETQYF.

The table lists this clonotype with a few counts. This chain's CDR3 is CASSYGQLNYGYTF. DNA of the CDR3: TGTGCCAGCAGCTACGGGCAGTTGAACTATGGCTACACCTTC. The J gene is TRBJ1-2, the V gene TRBV3-1; D unresolved. The CDR3 totals 14 residues. Germline-derived CDR1 and CDR2 are LGHDT and YNNKEL (reference sequence). Between the trimmed V and J ends, which lost 5 bases and 2 bases, there was a span of 12 bases.

The CDR3 DNA reads TGTGCCAGCAGCCCTCGCAGGTCCGGAGAAGATACGCAGTATTTT. This translates into CASSPRRSGEDTQYF. The chain links TRBV7-9 to TRBJ2-3; D not certain. V was clipped by 5 bases and J by 5 bases, with 17 bases between them. Germline CDR1 SEHNR, CDR2 FQNEAQ (reference sequence). The CDR3 runs 15 residues. Together with reference TRBV7-9 and TRBJ2-3, the CDR3 gives the full variable domain: DTGVSQNPRHKITKRGQNVTFRCDPISEHNRLYWYRQTLGQGPEFLTYFQNEAQLEKSRLLSDRFSAERPKGSFSTLEIQRTEQGDSAMYLCASSPRRSGEDTQYFGPGTRLTVL.

The sample holds a few counts of this clonotype. The rearrangement joins TRBV20-1 to TRBJ2-7, with D perhaps TRBD2 (5 bases). The CDR3 runs to 15 residues. Looked up from germline, CDR1 is DFQATT and CDR2 is SNEGSKA (reference sequence). V was clipped by 0 bases and J by 5 bases, with 17 bases between them. For the CDR3, the DNA is TGCAGTGCTAGAGATGGTGGAGGCAGGCGCGACGAGCAGTACTTC. Its translation: CSARDGGGRRDEQYF.

The chain's CDR3 is CSARDLQSTDLYIQYF. The CDR3 DNA sequence: TGCAGTGCTAGAGATCTGCAGTCCACGGATTTGTACATTCAGTACTTC. V usage is TRBV20-1 and J usage is TRBJ2-4; D is unclear. The germline gives CDR1 DFQATT, CDR2 SNEGSKA (reference sequence). With 0 bases removed from V and 8 bases from J, the gap between germline ends came to 20 bases. CDR3 size: 16 residues.

Only a few counts were recorded for this clonotype. V is TRBV19 and J is TRBJ2-2; D gene ambiguous. V was trimmed by 7 bases and J by 2 bases, leaving 11 bases between them. CDR1 and CDR2 (germline): LNHDA, SQIVND (reference sequence). CDR3 length equals 14 residues. The CDR3 DNA reads TGTGCCAGTACTGCGGCGGTAAACACCGGGGAGCTGTTTTTT. Encoded protein: CASTAAVNTGELFF.

This rearrangement joins TRBV5-5 to TRBJ2-4; D possibly corresponds to TRBD1 (5 bases). This CDR3 region has 15 residues. Trimming shortened V by 3 bases and J by 8 bases, and 18 bases separated the two germline ends. From germline, CDR1 is SGHKS and CDR2 YYEKEE (reference sequence). In nucleotides, the CDR3 is TGTGCCAGCAGCTCCCTGGGAACAGGCGATGACATTCAGTACTTC. Translating it yields CASSSLGTGDDIQYF.

This chain connects TRBV28 to TRBJ2-7; D possibly uses TRBD1 or TRBD2 (6 bases each). The CDR3 runs 16 residues. Looked up from germline, CDR1 is MDHEN and CDR2 is SYDVKM. Trimming stripped 5 bases from V and 4 bases from J, with 21 bases between. CDR3 sequence reads: CASSKSAWGAGYEQYF. Written as DNA, the CDR3 is TGTGCCAGCAGTAAAAGCGCCTGGGGGGCCGGATACGAGCAGTACTTC. The full variable domain, with the rest looked up from reference TRBV28 and TRBJ2-7, is DVKVTQSSRYLVKRTGEKVFLECVQDMDHENMFWYRQDPGLGLRLIYFSYDVKMKEKGDIPEGYSVSREKKERFSLILESASTNQTSMYLCASSKSAWGAGYEQYFGPGTRLTVT.

V is TRBV12-3 or TRBV12-4 and J is TRBJ2-7, with D perhaps being TRBD1 or TRBD2 (5 bases each). This CDR3 spans 11 amino acids. Trimming shortened V by 3 bases and J by 5 bases, and 5 bases separated the two germline ends. In nucleotides, the CDR3 is TGTGCCAGCAGTTTGGGACACGAGCAGTACGTC. It specifies CASSLGHEQYV.

This clonotype was picked up a small number of times. Lacking the conserved final phenylalanine or tryptophan, this CDR3 likely reflects a read error. V is TRBV4-1 and J is TRBJ1-6; no clear D. Germline V gene sequence: CDR1 MGHRA, CDR2 YSYEKL. Trimming stripped 4 bases from V and 8 bases from J, with 12 bases between. This CDR3 spans 14 amino acids. The CDR3 DNA reads TGCGCCAGCAGCCTCTTCCTAATGGATTCACCCCTCCACCTT. Amino acids: CASSLFLMDSPLHL.

This clonotype was picked up a small number of times. V is TRBV20-1 and J is TRBJ2-3; D gene unclear. Germline lookup yields CDR1 DFQATT and CDR2 SNEGSKA (reference sequence). V lost 0 bases to trimming and J lost 3 bases, with 10 bases between them. CDR3 size: 14 residues. The CDR3 bases are TGCAGTGCTAGAGATCTCGGCGCGACAGATACGCAGTATTTT. Its protein product is CSARDLGATDTQYF.

The rearrangement joins TRBV9 to TRBJ2-1; no firm D call. Per germline, CDR1 SGDLS and CDR2 YYNGEE. The CDR3 covers 13 residues. V shed 0 bases and J shed 4 bases, with 5 bases lying between them. The CDR3 nucleotides read TGTGCCAGCAGCGTAGGAGCGTACAATGAGCAGTTCTTC. It specifies CASSVGAYNEQFF.

This clonotype turned up a few times. The chain employs TRBV18 and TRBJ2-1; TRBD2 matches 10 bases. Losses at the gene ends were 6 bases for V and 2 bases for J; bases not matched to a gene: 16. Germline values: CDR1 KGHSH, CDR2 LQKENI. The CDR3 consists of 19 residues. The CDR3 coding sequence is TGTGCCAGCTCCTCACAAGGGCCTAGCGGGAGTGGAACCTACAATGAGCAGTTCTTC. Translating it yields CASSSQGPSGSGTYNEQFF.

This clonotype occurred once. This chain links TRBV21-1 with TRBJ1-2; no DNA check was done on the table's D call, TRBD1. TRBV21-1 is listed as a pseudogene. This CDR3 is built from 15 residues. CDR3 protein: CASSLSSTGDYGYTF. The CDR3 DNA reads TGTGCCAGCAGCCTCTCATCTACAGGAGATTATGGCTACACCTTC.

This clonotype turned up a few times. The gene calls are TRBV20-1 and TRBJ1-5, with D possibly being TRBD1 (6 bases). Trimming stripped 0 bases from V and 4 bases from J, with 13 bases between. Germline V gene lookup returns CDR1 DFQATT and CDR2 SNEGSKA (reference sequence). This CDR3 spans 15 amino acids. CDR3 DNA sequence: TGCAGTGCTAGAGATGTGGGGGCAGGTAATCAGCCCCAGCATTTT. Encoded protein: CSARDVGAGNQPQHF.

The rearrangement joins TRBV29-1 to TRBJ1-3; D is unresolved. The CDR3 has 12 amino acids. Trimming shortened V by 7 bases and J by 3 bases, and 10 bases separated the two germline ends. The germline V gene encodes CDR1 SQVTM and CDR2 ANQGSEA. Written as DNA, the CDR3 is TGCAGCGCACGATCAGGTGGAAACACCATATATTTT. It specifies CSARSGGNTIYF.

The CDR3 region has the DNA TGTGCCAGCAGCTTTTTGTTAGATACGCAGTATTTT. It is translated as CASSFLLDTQYF. The chain combines TRBV7-9 with TRBJ2-3; D not certain. This CDR3 region has 12 residues. Trimming took 3 bases from V and 5 from J, leaving 6 bases between them. The germline V gene has CDR1 SEHNR and CDR2 FQNEAQ (reference sequence).

The CDR3 nucleotides read TGCAGTGCGTTAGCGGGAGGGAGCAACAATGAGCAGTTCTTC. Its translation is CSALAGGSNNEQFF. The rearrangement links TRBV20-1 to TRBJ2-1; 11 bases are a match to TRBD2. V shed 6 bases and J 5 bases; nucleotides not matched to a gene: 6. The length of the CDR3 is 14 residues. In germline, CDR1 is DFQATT, CDR2 SNEGSKA (reference sequence).

The chain couples TRBV2 to TRBJ2-7; D is possibly TRBD2 (5 bases). Trimming pared 9 bases from V and 5 bases from J, leaving 14 bases between. The CDR3 is 12 residues long. Germline assignment: CDR1 SNHLY and CDR2 FYNNEI. The CDR3 DNA reads as TGTGCCAGTAAGGCCCTAGCTGACGAGCAGTACTTC. As protein: CASKALADEQYF. Using reference TRBV2 and TRBJ2-7 for the parts outside the CDR3, the full variable domain is EPEVTQTPSHQVTQMGQEVILRCVPISNHLYFYWYRQILGQKVEFLVSFYNNEISEKSEIFDDQFSVERPDGSNFTLKIRSTKLEDSAMYFCASKALADEQYFGPGTRLTVT.

A few counts support this clonotype. The gene calls are TRBV12-3 or TRBV12-4 and TRBJ2-3; the D gene is possibly TRBD1 (6 bases). The CDR3 contains 14 residues. Deletions cut 6 bases from V and 0 bases from J, with 10 bases between. Here the CDR3 reads CASSGQLSTDTQYF. The CDR3 nucleotides are TGTGCCAGCAGCGGACAGCTAAGCACAGATACGCAGTATTTT.

This chain joins TRBV7-2 and TRBJ2-5; unclear D gene. With 1 base removed from V and 5 bases from J, the gap between germline ends came to 14 bases. CDR3 size: 15 residues. Germline V gene lookup returns CDR1 SGHTA and CDR2 FQGNSA. CDR3 sequence reads: CASSLVLQRSETQYF. In DNA form, the CDR3 reads TGTGCCAGCAGCTTAGTGCTTCAGCGCTCGGAGACCCAGTACTTC.

J is TRBJ2-1 and V is TRBV4-2; D is ambiguous. The CDR3 extends over 14 amino acids. The V end was cut by 3 bases, the J end by 4 bases, with 10 bases between. Germline CDR1 is LGHNA and CDR2 is YNFKEQ. DNA of the CDR3: TGTGCCAGCAGCCATATAGTCGCATACAATGAGCAGTTCTTC. This gives the protein CASSHIVAYNEQFF.

This clonotype has a handful of counts. V gene TRBV28 combines with J gene TRBJ2-7; D remains unclear. Looked up from germline, CDR1 is MDHEN and CDR2 is SYDVKM. This CDR3 comprises 13 residues. With 3 bases removed from V and 0 bases from J, the gap between germline ends came to 6 bases. This CDR3 is CASSLPSSYEQYF. CDR3 nucleotides: TGTGCCAGCAGTTTGCCGAGCTCCTACGAGCAGTACTTC.

In this sample, this clonotype turned up a few times. The CDR3 sequence: CASSPQGEGWTEAFF. The CDR3 DNA reads as TGTGCCAGCTCACCCCAAGGGGAGGGGTGGACTGAAGCTTTCTTT. This sequence joins TRBV18 and TRBJ1-1; possible D gene TRBD1, 5 bases. CDR3 size: 15 residues. Germline values: CDR1 KGHSH, CDR2 LQKENI. Trimming cost V 3 bases and J 5 bases, with 16 bases left between them.

There are a few counts of this clonotype. This chain uses TRBV29-1 with TRBJ2-5; D is perhaps TRBD2 (5 bases). Germline CDR1 is SQVTM and CDR2 is ANQGSEA. V was cut by 4 bases and J by 1 base, with 7 bases left in between. This CDR3 has 12 residues. CDR3 bases: TGCAGCGTTGTGGGAGTCCAAGAGACCCAGTACTTC. Translation: CSVVGVQETQYF.

The chain links TRBV29-1 to TRBJ1-1; 12 bases match TRBD1. In germline, CDR1 is SQVTM, CDR2 ANQGSEA. This CDR3 region has 15 residues. V lost 4 bases, J lost 4 bases, and 7 bases stayed unmatched. For the CDR3, the DNA is TGCAGCGTTGTCGGGACAGGGGGCTTCGGCACTGAAGCTTTCTTT. Its translation is CSVVGTGGFGTEAFF.

The chain joins TRBV29-1 to TRBJ1-5; D is perhaps TRBD1 (5 bases). V was clipped by 5 bases and J by 3 bases, with 11 bases between them. Germline CDR1 SQVTM, CDR2 ANQGSEA. This CDR3 comprises 13 residues. The CDR3 DNA sequence: TGCAGCGTTCGTGACAGTAACAATCAGCCCCAGCATTTT. Translated: CSVRDSNNQPQHF.

This clonotype has just a few counts. The chain uses TRBV20-1 and TRBJ2-4; D is perhaps TRBD1 (5 bases). Germline CDR1 DFQATT, CDR2 SNEGSKA (reference sequence). The V end lost 0 bases, the J end lost 0 bases, and 12 bases lay between the germline ends. The CDR3 covers 16 residues. Here the CDR3 DNA reads TGCAGTGCTAGAGATAGCCAGGGCATAGCCAAAAACATTCAGTACTTC. Residues: CSARDSQGIAKNIQYF.

In its sample, this clonotype was seen many times. The chain joins TRBV3-1 to TRBJ2-6; D not resolved. The V end lost 1 base, the J end lost 0 bases, and 10 bases lay between the germline ends. The CDR3 contains 17 residues. Germline-derived CDR1 and CDR2 are LGHDT and YNNKEL (reference sequence). CDR3 residues: CASSQGVFRSGANVLTF. CDR3 DNA sequence: TGTGCCAGCAGCCAAGGCGTATTCCGCTCTGGGGCCAACGTCCTGACTTTC.

The chain joins TRBV5-1 to TRBJ2-1; 8 nucleotides agree with TRBD2. CDR3 length equals 16 residues. Trimming took 0 bases from V and 4 from J; bases not matched to a gene: 6. The germline V gene has CDR1 SGHRS and CDR2 YFSETQ. DNA of the CDR3: TGCGCCAGCAGCTTGGCGGCTAGCGGGCCGTACAATGAGCAGTTCTTC. This codes for CASSLAASGPYNEQFF. The variable domain in full, completed from reference TRBV5-1 and TRBJ2-1, reads KAGVTQTPRYLIKTRGQQVTLSCSPISGHRSVSWYQQTPGQGLQFLFEYFSETQRNKGNFPGRFSGRQFSNSRSEMNVSTLELGDSALYLCASSLAASGPYNEQFFGPGTRLTVL.